Shown below are 22 T cell receptor beta chains from a single sample sequenced in a study of cytomegalovirus exposure and HLA in healthy donors. The PCR had 60 Vbeta and 13 Jbeta primers. Method: immunoSEQ multiplex PCR; TCRdb's copy keeps in-frame clones and lacks some. The sample records some 160,000 clones, roughly 88% being singletons. The source material was PBMCs. Source of these receptors: a woman between 18 and 29 years old in good health and CMV-seronegative.

The chain employs TRBV30 and TRBJ1-1; weak D call: TRBD1 (5 bases). The CDR3 spans 12 residues. CDR1 is GTSNPN, CDR2 SVGIG, per germline (reference sequence). Trimming left V 4 bases short and J 8 bases short, with 14 bases between. The CDR3 bases are TGTGCCTGGACCAAAGTGTCAGGGGAAGCTTTCTTT. The encoded protein is CAWTKVSGEAFF.

The chain has TRBV19 and TRBJ1-1, with 7 positions matching TRBD1. Trimming removed 3 bases from V and 4 bases from J; junction bases left unmatched: 8. Germline CDR1 and CDR2: LNHDA and SQIVND (reference sequence). The CDR3 extends over 15 amino acids. Here the CDR3 reads CASSMPNRGGTEAFF. DNA of the CDR3: TGTGCCAGTAGTATGCCAAACAGGGGAGGCACTGAAGCTTTCTTT. Based on the CDR3 plus reference TRBV19 and TRBJ1-1, the full variable domain is DGGITQSPKYLFRKEGQNVTLSCEQNLNHDAMYWYRQDPGQGLRLIYYSQIVNDFQKGDIAEGYSVSREKKESFPLTVTSAQKNPTAFYLCASSMPNRGGTEAFFGQGTRLTVV.

V gene TRBV7-2 combines with J gene TRBJ2-3; no reliable D call. The CDR3 runs to 11 residues. Trimming left V 5 bases short and J 4 bases short, with 4 bases between. CDR1 SGHTA and CDR2 FQGNSA come from the germline V gene. The CDR3 DNA sequence: TGTGCCAGCAGCCTGTCAGATACGCAGTATTTT. Translating it yields CASSLSDTQYF.

The gene calls are TRBV5-1 and TRBJ2-3, with D perhaps matching TRBD1 (5 bases). Germline V gene data show CDR1 as SGHRS and CDR2 as YFSETQ. Trimming shortened V by 7 bases and J by 0 bases, and 12 bases separated the two germline ends. This CDR3 comprises 14 residues. CDR3 amino acids: CASFRAQSTDTQYF. Here the CDR3 DNA reads TGCGCCAGCTTCAGGGCTCAAAGCACAGATACGCAGTATTTT.

The CDR3 region is CASSEGGLINQPQHF. The CDR3 DNA sequence: TGTGCCAGCAGTGAGGGGGGTTTAATCAATCAGCCCCAGCATTTT. The V gene is TRBV6-1, the J gene TRBJ1-5; the D gene is possibly TRBD1 (5 bases). The CDR3 has 15 residues. Germline lookup yields CDR1 MNHNS and CDR2 SASEGT. Trimming took off 3 bases at V and 3 bases at J, with 12 bases between the two ends.

The chain recombines TRBV15 with TRBJ2-1, with unresolved D. Germline V CDR1 and CDR2: LNHNV, YYDKDF (reference sequence). Trimming left V 0 bases short and J 8 bases short, with 11 bases between. The CDR3 contains 14 residues. The CDR3 is CATSRDMGLDEQFF. The CDR3 DNA is TGTGCCACCAGCAGAGATATGGGCCTGGATGAGCAGTTCTTC.

The V gene is TRBV20-1, the J gene TRBJ1-1, with no clear D. CDR3 length equals 9 residues. Trimming took off 6 bases at V and 11 bases at J, with 10 bases between the two ends. The germline V gene has CDR1 DFQATT and CDR2 SNEGSKA (reference sequence). For the CDR3, the DNA is TGCAGTGCCCCCGAGGTCGCTTTCTTT. Amino acid sequence: CSAPEVAFF.

J is TRBJ2-3 and V is TRBV7-6, with D unresolved. The germline CDR1 and CDR2 sequences are SGHVS and FNYEAQ. The V end was cut by 2 bases, the J end by 0 bases, with 6 bases between. This CDR3 is built from 14 residues. CDR3 in DNA: TGTGCCAGCAGCTTACAGGAAAGCACAGATACGCAGTATTTT. Translated, it gives CASSLQESTDTQYF.

This clone was picked up a small number of times. V and J are TRBV6-5 and TRBJ2-7; possibly TRBD2 for D (6 bases). The CDR3 runs 14 residues. Trimming cost V 0 bases and J 0 bases, with 6 bases left between them. CDR1 and CDR2 from the germline V gene are MNHEY and SVGAGI. DNA for the CDR3: TGTGCCAGCAGTTACTCGGGGGGCTCCTACGAGCAGTACTTC. Encoded protein: CASSYSGGSYEQYF.

The chain couples TRBV18 to TRBJ1-1; TRBD1 aligns across 10 bases. Germline CDR1 and CDR2: KGHSH and LQKENI. The CDR3 covers 16 residues. V dropped 3 bases and J dropped 1; count of bases not matched to a gene: 5. CDR3 in amino acids: CASSPGTGVENTEAFF. The CDR3 DNA reads as TGTGCCAGCTCACCGGGGACAGGGGTTGAGAACACTGAAGCTTTCTTT.

The chain carries TRBV4-1 and TRBJ2-1; no reliable D call. CDR3 length: 15 residues. CDR1 MGHRA and CDR2 YSYEKL come from the germline V gene. V lost 4 bases and J 6 bases, leaving 16 bases between the germline ends. The CDR3 is CASSPEATLGNEQFF. The CDR3 nucleotides read TGCGCCAGCAGCCCCGAGGCCACCCTAGGCAATGAGCAGTTCTTC.

The chain is built from TRBV5-6 and TRBJ2-3, with 7 bases matching TRBD2. V lost 2 bases and J lost 2; bases outside the gene matches: 5. The CDR3 runs 15 residues. Germline loops: CDR1 SGHDT, CDR2 YYEEEE. The CDR3 region is CASSFLAVITDTQYF. As DNA, the CDR3 is TGTGCCAGCAGCTTTCTAGCGGTAATCACAGATACGCAGTATTTT.

This rearrangement joins TRBV28 to TRBJ1-2; D is perhaps TRBD1 (6 bases). Germline V lookup: CDR1 MDHEN, CDR2 SYDVKM. V was cut by 7 bases and J by 3 bases, with 15 bases left in between. There are 14 residues in the CDR3. CDR3 nucleotide sequence: TGTGCCAGCAAGTTGGGGGGGCCGGACTATGGCTACACCTTC. Its protein product is CASKLGGPDYGYTF.

This clone has just one count. The rearrangement links TRBV5-4 to TRBJ2-3; 7 bases are shared with TRBD2. The CDR3 consists of 14 residues. V shed 6 bases and J 4 bases; nucleotides not matched to a gene: 8. Germline V gene lookup returns CDR1 SGHNT and CDR2 YYREEE (reference sequence). The CDR3 reads CASTGRGKADTQYF. The CDR3 bases are TGTGCCAGCACGGGGCGGGGGAAAGCAGATACGCAGTATTTT.

The J gene is TRBJ1-1, the V gene TRBV5-4, with a tentative D call TRBD1 (6 bases). Germline CDR1 reads SGHNT; CDR2 reads YYREEE (reference sequence). Trimming stripped 3 bases from V and 9 bases from J, with 15 bases between. This CDR3 spans 13 amino acids. The CDR3 loop is CASSSQGTGQAFF. The CDR3 DNA reads TGTGCCAGCAGCTCCCAGGGGACCGGGCAAGCTTTCTTT.

This clone was observed a handful of times. The rearrangement uses TRBV18 and TRBJ2-2, with D perhaps TRBD1 (7 bases). Trimming stripped 6 bases from V and 0 bases from J, with 14 bases between. The CDR3 has 16 residues. Germline CDR1 is KGHSH and CDR2 is LQKENI. CDR3 sequence (DNA): TGTGCCAGCTCCCCAGGAGGGGGCACGAACACCGGGGAGCTGTTTTTT. This sequence encodes CASSPGGGTNTGELFF.

In regard to this clone: Other DNA sequences from this sample encode an identical CDR3 as well. The chain is built from TRBV5-4 and TRBJ1-2; 8 bases are shared with TRBD1. V gave up 5 bases and J gave up 3 bases; unmatched junction bases: 6. CDR1 SGHNT and CDR2 YYREEE come from the germline V gene (reference sequence). The CDR3 has 14 residues. CDR3: CASSSGQGDYGYTF. The CDR3 bases are TGTGCCAGCAGTTCTGGACAGGGCGACTATGGCTACACCTTC.

As regards this clone: This same CDR3 is encoded by further DNA sequences in the sample. The gene calls are TRBV2 and TRBJ1-2; D is uncertain. Germline values: CDR1 SNHLY, CDR2 FYNNEI. This CDR3 is built from 13 residues. The germline V and J ends were trimmed by 6 bases and 0 bases, with 8 bases remaining between them. CDR3 nucleotides: TGTGCCAGCAGGGGAGGAGCTAACTATGGCTACACCTTC. Encoded protein: CASRGGANYGYTF.

The chain employs TRBV30 and TRBJ1-5, with 7 bases identical to TRBD1. The CDR3 covers 17 residues. Looked up from germline, CDR1 is GTSNPN and CDR2 is SVGIG (reference sequence). The junction had 10 bases not matched to a gene; V was cut back by 1 base and J by 1 base. CDR3 in DNA: TGTGCCTGGAGTGGAAACAGGGGACAACTAAGCAATCAGCCCCAGCATTTT. Its protein is CAWSGNRGQLSNQPQHF.

This chain links TRBV7-9 with TRBJ2-7; D may be TRBD2 (6 bases). Trimming pared 5 bases from V and 4 bases from J, leaving 9 bases between. This CDR3 is 12 amino acids long. CDR1 is SEHNR, CDR2 FQNEAQ, per germline (reference sequence). CDR3 region: CASSAGGYEQYF. CDR3 in DNA: TGTGCCAGCAGCGCCGGGGGATACGAGCAGTACTTC.

The V gene is TRBV2, the J gene TRBJ2-3, with D maybe TRBD2 (5 bases). The ends were cut back, 7 bases at V and 4 bases at J, with 12 bases in the middle. This CDR3 is built from 13 residues. Germline CDR1 and CDR2: SNHLY and FYNNEI. CDR3 nucleotide sequence: TGTGCCAGCAACCCACTAGTAGCAGATACGCAGTATTTT. Translating it yields CASNPLVADTQYF.

The chain couples TRBV6-4 to TRBJ2-7; 11 bases are shared with TRBD2. V lost 0 bases, J lost 3 bases, and 4 bases stayed unmatched. This CDR3 is 16 amino acids long. Looked up from germline, CDR1 is MRHNA and CDR2 is SNTAGT. CDR3 sequence: CASSDSLAGGVYEQYF. DNA of the CDR3: TGTGCCAGCAGTGACTCTCTAGCGGGGGGCGTCTACGAGCAGTACTTC.